This T cell receptor beta chain was sequenced during a study of control samples from healthy donors and cancer patients. The CDR3 covers 16 residues. V was clipped by 2 bases and J by 1 base, with 13 bases between them. Germline assignment: CDR1 LGHNA and CDR2 YSLEER. The table came from immunoSEQ multiplex PCR; TCRdb's copy has only in-frame clones and leaves some out. Here the sample spans about 100,000 clones, roughly 87% being singletons. This clonotype was obtained from a woman aged 45-65 years in good health. The sample comprised blood. The chain joins TRBV4-3 to TRBJ2-3; D gene unclear. The CDR3 DNA follows: TGCGCCAGCAGCCAATCGCTCGCCACCGGCACAGATACGCAGTATTTT. Residues: CASSQSLATGTDTQYF.